A single sample gave rise to the 8 T cell receptor beta chains below, sequenced in a study of cytomegalovirus exposure and HLA in healthy donors. Primers for the PCR totalled 60 Vbeta and 13 Jbeta. Data came from immunoSEQ multiplex PCR; TCRdb stores just in-frame clones and leaves some out. The profile shows about 120,000 clones, 7% to 9.5% of them singletons. Sequencing input: PBMCs. These receptors all come from a woman between 35 and 50 years old in good health and CMV-seropositive.

J is TRBJ1-2 and V is TRBV19; D possibly corresponds to TRBD1 (5 bases). The germline gives CDR1 LNHDA, CDR2 SQIVND (reference sequence). With 4 bases removed from V and 2 bases from J, the gap between germline ends came to 11 bases. The CDR3 sequence is 14 residues long. The CDR3 nucleotides read TGTGCCAGTAGTAGGCAGGGATTAAACTATGGCTACACCTTC. The encoded protein is CASSRQGLNYGYTF.

The gene calls are TRBV9 and TRBJ2-2; D might be TRBD2 (5 bases). Deletions cut 0 bases from V and 6 bases from J, with 6 bases between. In germline, CDR1 is SGDLS, CDR2 YYNGEE. This CDR3 is 13 amino acids long. The chain's CDR3 is CASSVGRSGELFF. CDR3 coding DNA: TGTGCCAGCAGCGTAGGGAGGTCCGGGGAGCTGTTTTTT.

The V and J genes are TRBV10-2 and TRBJ2-5, with 7 nucleotides matching TRBD2. The germline V gene has CDR1 WSHSY and CDR2 SAAADI. Trimming at V came to 0 bases and at J to 5 bases, leaving 6 bases not matched to a gene. This CDR3 is built from 15 residues. CDR3 loop: CASSESSGGGETQYF. The CDR3, as DNA: TGCGCCAGCAGTGAGTCTTCCGGGGGAGGGGAGACCCAGTACTTC.

This chain connects TRBV15 to TRBJ2-1, with TRBD2 matching over 10 bases. The CDR3 covers 14 residues. Germline V gene sequence: CDR1 LNHNV, CDR2 YYDKDF (reference sequence). V lost 6 bases to trimming and J lost 4 bases; unmatched junction nucleotides: 3. The CDR3 sequence: CATRLAGGYNEQFF. The CDR3 region has the DNA TGTGCCACCAGGTTAGCGGGGGGATACAATGAGCAGTTCTTC.

This clone was observed a handful of times. The V call is TRBV7-6, the J call TRBJ1-1, with D unresolved. Germline CDR1 reads SGHVS; CDR2 reads FNYEAQ. This CDR3 is 14 amino acids long. Between the trimmed V and J ends, which lost 1 base and 1 base, there was a span of 7 bases. The CDR3 DNA is TGTGCCAGCAGCTTAGTGGAGGAGAACACTGAAGCTTTCTTT. Its protein is CASSLVEENTEAFF.

This clone came up a few times. V usage is TRBV5-1 and J usage is TRBJ2-5; 7 nucleotides align to TRBD2. CDR3 size: 14 residues. The germline CDR1 and CDR2 sequences are SGHRS and YFSETQ. V shed 6 bases and J 3 bases; nucleotides not matched to a gene: 8. CDR3 sequence reads: CASNWRGREETQYF. DNA for the CDR3: TGCGCCAGCAATTGGCGGGGGAGGGAAGAGACCCAGTACTTC.

The rearrangement joins TRBV14 to TRBJ1-4; D possibly corresponds to TRBD1 (6 bases). Germline V lookup: CDR1 SGHDN, CDR2 FVKESK. Trimming took 1 base from V and 4 from J, leaving 7 bases between them. The CDR3 covers 14 residues. CDR3: CASSQGTVNEKLFF. Written as DNA, the CDR3 is TGTGCCAGCAGCCAAGGGACAGTTAATGAAAAACTGTTTTTT.

On this clone itself: The junction and the germline gene differ at one end; a read error may be behind it. This chain connects TRBV6-1 to TRBJ1-5; D is unresolved. Germline V CDR1 and CDR2: MNHNS, SASEGT. The CDR3 is 13 amino acids. CDR3 sequence reads: CASGDMSDQPQHF. CDR3 DNA sequence: TGTGCCAGCGGTGACATGAGTGATCAGCCCCAGCATTTT.